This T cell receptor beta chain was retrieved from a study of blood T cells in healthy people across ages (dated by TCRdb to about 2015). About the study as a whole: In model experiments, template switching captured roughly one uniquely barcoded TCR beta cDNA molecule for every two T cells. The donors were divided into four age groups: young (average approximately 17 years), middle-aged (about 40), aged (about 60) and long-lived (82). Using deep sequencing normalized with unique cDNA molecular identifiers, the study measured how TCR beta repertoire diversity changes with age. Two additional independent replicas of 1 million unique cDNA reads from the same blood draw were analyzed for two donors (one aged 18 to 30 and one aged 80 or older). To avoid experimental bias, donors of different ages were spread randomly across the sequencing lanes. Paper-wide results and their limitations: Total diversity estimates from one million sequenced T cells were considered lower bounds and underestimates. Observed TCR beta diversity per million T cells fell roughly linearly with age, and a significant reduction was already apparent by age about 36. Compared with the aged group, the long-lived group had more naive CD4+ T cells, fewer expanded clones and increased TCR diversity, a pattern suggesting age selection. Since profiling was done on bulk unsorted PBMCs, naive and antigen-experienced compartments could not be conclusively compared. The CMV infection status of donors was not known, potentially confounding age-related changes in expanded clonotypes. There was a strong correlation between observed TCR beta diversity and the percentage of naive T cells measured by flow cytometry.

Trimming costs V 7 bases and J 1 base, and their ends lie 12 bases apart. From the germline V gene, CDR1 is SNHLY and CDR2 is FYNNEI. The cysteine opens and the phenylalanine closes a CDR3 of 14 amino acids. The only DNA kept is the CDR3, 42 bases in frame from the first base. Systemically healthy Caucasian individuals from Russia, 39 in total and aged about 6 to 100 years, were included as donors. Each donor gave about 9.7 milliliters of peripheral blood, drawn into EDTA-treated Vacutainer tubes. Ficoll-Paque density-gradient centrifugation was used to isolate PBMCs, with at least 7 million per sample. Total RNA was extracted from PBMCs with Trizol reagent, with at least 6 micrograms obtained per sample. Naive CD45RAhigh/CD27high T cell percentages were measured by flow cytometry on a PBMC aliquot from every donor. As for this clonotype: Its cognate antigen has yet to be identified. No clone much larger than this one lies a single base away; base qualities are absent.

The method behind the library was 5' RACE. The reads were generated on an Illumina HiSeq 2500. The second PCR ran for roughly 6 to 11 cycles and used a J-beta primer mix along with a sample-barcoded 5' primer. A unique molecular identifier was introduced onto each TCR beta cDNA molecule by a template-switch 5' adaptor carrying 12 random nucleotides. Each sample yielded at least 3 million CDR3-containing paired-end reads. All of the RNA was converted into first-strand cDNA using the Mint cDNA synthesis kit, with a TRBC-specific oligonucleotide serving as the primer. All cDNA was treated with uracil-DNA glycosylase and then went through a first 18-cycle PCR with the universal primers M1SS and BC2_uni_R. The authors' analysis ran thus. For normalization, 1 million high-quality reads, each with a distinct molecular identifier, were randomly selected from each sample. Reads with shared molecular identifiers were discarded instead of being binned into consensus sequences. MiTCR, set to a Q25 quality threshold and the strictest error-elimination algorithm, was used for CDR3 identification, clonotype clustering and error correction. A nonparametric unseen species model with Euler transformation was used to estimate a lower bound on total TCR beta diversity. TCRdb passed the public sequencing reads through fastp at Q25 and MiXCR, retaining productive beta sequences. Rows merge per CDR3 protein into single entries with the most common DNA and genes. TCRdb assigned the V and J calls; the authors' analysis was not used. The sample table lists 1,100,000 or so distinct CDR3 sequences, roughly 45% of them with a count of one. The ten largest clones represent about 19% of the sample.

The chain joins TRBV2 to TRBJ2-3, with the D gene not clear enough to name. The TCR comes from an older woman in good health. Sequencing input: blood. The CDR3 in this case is CASITPSRTDTQYF. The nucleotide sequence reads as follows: TGTGCCAGCATAACGCCCTCCCGCACAGATACGCAGTATTTT.